This T cell receptor (beta chain) is from a study of CD8+ T cells in alopecia areata. The study's findings and limits: Lesional scalp exceeded normal scalp in clonality, especially in alopecia totalis/universalis. Sequencing of scalp samples also includes resident alphabeta T cells from normal skin. Compared with mice, patients displayed less clear TCR sharing, possibly for HLA-related reasons.

CDR3 length: 15 residues. The germline V gene has CDR1 SGHNT and CDR2 YYREEE (reference sequence). J gave up 1 base and V 1 base, and 4 bases lay outside the gene matches. Points on this clone: What it recognizes is unknown.

RNA was isolated and reverse transcribed to cDNA, the sequencing template. Repertoires were generated with immunoSEQ multiplex PCR, while TCRdb's copy carries only in-frame clones and drops some. The repertoire holds 200,000 or so clones, 56% seen once, with 4.5% to 6% in the top ten. Sorted populations comprised CD4+ and CD8+ T cells obtained from PBMCs. The rearrangement links TRBV5-4 to TRBJ2-7; TRBD2 agrees at 8 bases. Sequencing was done on a sample of CD8+ T cells sorted from blood. This clonotype originated in a human donor in good health. The CDR3 DNA sequence: TGTGCCAGCAGCTTGAACGGGGGGGTATCCTACGAGCAGTACTTC. Protein: CASSLNGGVSYEQYF.